One sample yielded the 27 T cell receptor beta chains listed below, sequenced in a study of blood T cell repertoires in COVID-19. Method: immunoSEQ multiplex PCR; TCRdb's copy keeps in-frame clones and lacks some. The sample records some 200,000 clones, about 85% being singletons. The specimen was PBMCs or T cells enriched from blood (not recorded which). The receptors derive from a woman in her 30s who had recovered from COVID-19.

The chain has TRBV5-1 and TRBJ2-3, with 10 bases that match TRBD2. The CDR3 has 16 amino acids. Germline values: CDR1 SGHRS, CDR2 YFSETQ. The V and J ends lost 0 bases and 4 bases, in that order; junction bases with no gene match: 5. The CDR3 nucleotides are TGCGCCAGCAGCTTGGACGCTAGCGGGGGCGCAGATACGCAGTATTTT. It yields the protein CASSLDASGGADTQYF.

The chain uses TRBV19 and TRBJ2-5; 9 bases are a match to TRBD1. The CDR3 covers 15 residues. The V segment lost 10 bases and the J segment 1 base; nucleotides outside the gene matches: 10. Germline-derived CDR1 and CDR2 are LNHDA and SQIVND (reference sequence). This CDR3 is CATRNRDRAQETQYF. CDR3 bases: TGTGCCACCCGGAACCGGGACAGGGCCCAAGAGACCCAGTACTTC.

DNA for the CDR3: TGTGCCAGCAGCGTCGTGGGCGACCGCTCTGGAAACACCATATATTTT. Its protein product is CASSVVGDRSGNTIYF. V gene TRBV6-6 combines with J gene TRBJ1-3; D remains unclear. V lost 6 bases to trimming and J lost 0 bases, with 15 bases between them. Looked up from germline, CDR1 is MNHNY and CDR2 is SVGAGI (reference sequence). This CDR3 has 16 amino acids.

V and J are TRBV30 and TRBJ1-2; D is ambiguous. The germline gives CDR1 GTSNPN, CDR2 SVGIG (reference sequence). The V and J ends lost 5 bases and 7 bases respectively, with 11 bases between them. The CDR3 length is 11 residues. In DNA, the CDR3 is TGTGCCTGGTGGGAGGTGGGTGGCTACACCTTC. Protein: CAWWEVGGYTF.

The gene calls are TRBV4-1 and TRBJ2-1; TRBD1 matches 7 bases. There are 17 residues in the CDR3. V lost 4 bases to trimming and J lost 7 bases; unmatched junction nucleotides: 16. The germline gives CDR1 MGHRA, CDR2 YSYEKL. The CDR3 DNA reads TGCGCCAGCAGCCCCAGAAAGACAGGGTCATCGAGGAATGAGCAGTTCTTC. Translation gives CASSPRKTGSSRNEQFF.

The genes are TRBV27 and TRBJ1-2; D remains unclear. Germline assignment: CDR1 MNHEY and CDR2 SMNVEV (reference sequence). CDR3 size: 18 residues. Between the trimmed V and J ends, which lost 5 bases and 3 bases, there was a span of 25 bases. The CDR3 DNA reads TGTGCCAGCAGTCCGGAGTTAATTAAAGTAGCCTCCCACTATGGCTACACCTTC. It specifies CASSPELIKVASHYGYTF.

The chain carries TRBV30 and TRBJ2-2; 7 bases agree with TRBD1. This CDR3 spans 15 amino acids. V dropped 7 bases and J dropped 5; count of bases not matched to a gene: 13. The germline V gene encodes CDR1 GTSNPN and CDR2 SVGIG (reference sequence). The CDR3: CASLGDRGLTGELFF. The CDR3 nucleotides are TGTGCCTCCCTGGGGGACAGAGGTCTGACCGGGGAGCTGTTTTTT.

V gene TRBV27 combines with J gene TRBJ1-6; 9 positions match TRBD1. The length of the CDR3 is 14 residues. Germline loops: CDR1 MNHEY, CDR2 SMNVEV (reference sequence). Germline trimming cut 8 bases from V and 8 bases from J; bases unmatched to any gene: 7. The CDR3 reads CASARGQGDSPLHF. In nucleotides, the CDR3 is TGTGCCAGCGCACGGGGACAGGGAGATTCACCCCTCCACTTT.

The chain combines TRBV7-9 with TRBJ1-1; D not certain. Between the trimmed V and J ends, which lost 2 bases and 7 bases, there was a span of 5 bases. The CDR3 extends over 11 amino acids. Germline-derived CDR1 and CDR2 are SEHNR and FQNEAQ (reference sequence). This chain's CDR3 is CASSLKYEAFF. CDR3 DNA: TGTGCCAGCAGCTTAAAATATGAAGCTTTCTTT.

The chain carries TRBV7-8 and TRBJ1-5; a possible D gene is TRBD1 (6 bases). V dropped 1 base and J dropped 3 bases, with 19 bases sitting between them. Germline values: CDR1 SGHVS, CDR2 FQNEAQ. The CDR3 totals 18 residues. The CDR3 DNA is TGTGCCAGCAGCTTAGTTCGGTTGGGGGGGGCGGTCAATCAGCCCCAGCATTTT. This codes for CASSLVRLGGAVNQPQHF. Filled out from reference TRBV7-8 and TRBJ1-5, the complete variable domain reads GAGVSQSPRYKVAKRGQDVALRCDPISGHVSLFWYQQALGQGPEFLTYFQNEAQLDKSGLPSDRFFAERPEGSVSTLKIQRTQQEDSAVYLCASSLVRLGGAVNQPQHFGDGTRLSIL.

The J gene is TRBJ1-2, the V gene TRBV6-2 or TRBV6-3, with 7 bases matching TRBD1. J gave up 4 bases and V 6 bases, and 8 bases lay outside the gene matches. CDR3 length equals 14 residues. The germline CDR1 and CDR2 sequences are MNHEY and SVGEGT. The CDR3 loop reads CASSPRQGVYGYTF. The CDR3 DNA is TGTGCCAGCAGCCCAAGACAGGGCGTCTATGGCTACACCTTC.

V and J are TRBV21-1 and TRBJ2-7; the table's D call of TRBD1 was not tested on the DNA. TRBV21-1 is noted as a pseudogene. There are 14 residues in the CDR3. The CDR3 reads CASSKADRVHEQYF. CDR3 bases: TGTGCCAGCAGCAAAGCTGACAGGGTCCACGAGCAGTACTTC.

The chain is built from TRBV9 and TRBJ2-7; 12 nucleotides match TRBD2. The germline V gene encodes CDR1 SGDLS and CDR2 YYNGEE. This CDR3 spans 17 amino acids. Losses at the gene ends were 4 bases for V and 5 bases for J; bases not matched to a gene: 13. Written as DNA, the CDR3 is TGTGCCAGCAGCCCCTACGCCGGGACTAGCGGGTCGCACGAGCAGTACTTC. This sequence encodes CASSPYAGTSGSHEQYF.

This chain connects TRBV24-1 to TRBJ2-5; TRBD2 matches 14 bases. CDR1 and CDR2 (germline): KGHDR, SFDVKD. V lost 4 bases and J lost 3; bases outside the gene matches: 3. The length of the CDR3 is 16 residues. The CDR3 sequence: CATSEVGLAGEETQYF. The CDR3 DNA is TGTGCCACCAGTGAAGTGGGACTAGCGGGGGAAGAGACCCAGTACTTC.

This chain joins TRBV24-1 and TRBJ2-3; 9 nucleotides agree with TRBD1. Losses at the gene ends were 4 bases for V and 1 base for J; bases not matched to a gene: 5. The CDR3 length is 16 residues. Germline V gene lookup returns CDR1 KGHDR and CDR2 SFDVKD. The CDR3 DNA sequence: TGTGCCACCAGTGACCGGGGACAGGGAGGCACAGATACGCAGTATTTT. Protein sequence: CATSDRGQGGTDTQYF.

The chain employs TRBV12-3 or TRBV12-4 and TRBJ2-1, with D unresolved. This CDR3 comprises 11 residues. The germline V and J ends were trimmed by 3 bases and 12 bases, with 9 bases remaining between them. The CDR3 protein is CASSFGRLQFF. CDR3 DNA sequence: TGTGCCAGCAGTTTTGGCAGGCTGCAGTTCTTC.

This chain joins TRBV30 and TRBJ2-7; D possibly corresponds to TRBD2 (6 bases). The CDR3 is 14 residues long. V lost 3 bases to trimming and J lost 3 bases, with 15 bases between them. CDR1 and CDR2 from the germline V gene are GTSNPN and SVGIG (reference sequence). The CDR3 region has the DNA TGTGCCTGGAGGTCCCCGGGACTTAACTACGAGCAGTACTTC. Translating gives CAWRSPGLNYEQYF.

This clone was observed a single time. The rearrangement links TRBV7-8 to TRBJ2-3; TRBD2 matches at 7 bases. Trimming at V came to 5 bases and at J to 0 bases, leaving 2 bases not matched to a gene. Per the germline V gene, CDR1 is SGHVS and CDR2 is FQNEAQ. The CDR3 spans 14 residues. CDR3 in DNA: TGTGCCAGCAGCGTCGGGGGGAGCACAGATACGCAGTATTTT. Translation gives CASSVGGSTDTQYF.

The chain couples TRBV4-2 to TRBJ2-1; TRBD2 matches 8 bases. The CDR3 spans 15 residues. Germline values: CDR1 LGHNA, CDR2 YNFKEQ. V gave up 2 bases and J gave up 8 bases; unmatched junction bases: 8. The CDR3 reads CASSQPVAGWDEQFF. In DNA, the CDR3 is TGTGCCAGCAGCCAACCTGTAGCGGGATGGGATGAGCAGTTCTTC.

V gene TRBV4-3 combines with J gene TRBJ2-5; 10 nucleotides agree with TRBD2. Germline lookup yields CDR1 LGHNA and CDR2 YSLEER. V was clipped by 2 bases and J by 5 bases; unmatched bases: 14. The CDR3 contains 18 residues. The CDR3 is CASSQSPPSGGSGETQYF. In nucleotides, the CDR3 is TGCGCCAGCAGCCAATCCCCCCCTAGCGGGGGATCGGGGGAGACCCAGTACTTC.

This chain uses TRBV2 with TRBJ1-2; 7 nucleotides line up with TRBD1. CDR3 length equals 16 residues. V lost 6 bases, J lost 4 bases, and 14 bases stayed unmatched. The germline V gene has CDR1 SNHLY and CDR2 FYNNEI. The chain's CDR3 is CASRSPGQQTSYGYTF. CDR3 in DNA: TGTGCCAGCAGGAGCCCGGGACAGCAGACATCCTATGGCTACACCTTC.

As DNA, the CDR3 is TGTGCCACCAGGCAAAGTTCGGACTGGAATAAACATGGCTACACCTTC. Protein sequence: CATRQSSDWNKHGYTF. The chain couples TRBV10-3 to TRBJ1-2; no reliable D call. The ends were cut back, 10 bases at V and 6 bases at J, with 27 bases in the middle. This CDR3 has 16 residues. Germline CDR1 is ENHRY and CDR2 is SYGVKD.

This clone was seen a few times. This sequence joins TRBV25-1 and TRBJ1-2; D is unresolved. V gave up 4 bases and J gave up 4 bases, with 10 bases separating them. This CDR3 has 13 amino acids. CDR1 is MGHDK and CDR2 is SYGVNS in the germline V gene. CDR3 amino acids: CASSGAAAYGYTF. As DNA, the CDR3 is TGTGCCAGCAGTGGTGCAGCGGCCTATGGCTACACCTTC.

The gene calls are TRBV19 and TRBJ1-3; D might be TRBD1 (5 bases). The CDR3 consists of 17 residues. From germline, CDR1 is LNHDA and CDR2 SQIVND (reference sequence). V was clipped by 2 bases and J by 3 bases, with 17 bases between them. The CDR3 region is CASSISSQARIGNTIYF. CDR3 nucleotide sequence: TGTGCCAGTAGTATATCTTCACAGGCGAGAATTGGAAACACCATATATTTT. The full variable domain, rest sourced from reference TRBV19 and TRBJ1-3, is DGGITQSPKYLFRKEGQNVTLSCEQNLNHDAMYWYRQDPGQGLRLIYYSQIVNDFQKGDIAEGYSVSREKKESFPLTVTSAQKNPTAFYLCASSISSQARIGNTIYFGEGSWLTVV.

The V call is TRBV30, the J call TRBJ2-3; 8 positions agree with TRBD2. This CDR3 contains 13 residues. The V and J ends lost 1 base and 4 bases, in that order; junction bases with no gene match: 1. CDR1 GTSNPN and CDR2 SVGIG come from the germline V gene (reference sequence). The CDR3 reads CAWSGLASDTQYF. For the CDR3, the DNA is TGTGCCTGGAGTGGACTAGCGTCAGATACGCAGTATTTT.

The chain combines TRBV19 with TRBJ1-2; D remains ambiguous. This CDR3 has 13 amino acids. The V gene's germline CDR1 is LNHDA and CDR2 SQIVND (reference sequence). V lost 1 base to trimming and J lost 6 bases, with 9 bases between them. Here the CDR3 reads CASSIGAPDGYTF. CDR3 sequence (DNA): TGTGCCAGTAGTATAGGGGCCCCCGATGGCTACACCTTC. The complete variable domain, with remaining parts taken from reference TRBV19 and TRBJ1-2, reads DGGITQSPKYLFRKEGQNVTLSCEQNLNHDAMYWYRQDPGQGLRLIYYSQIVNDFQKGDIAEGYSVSREKKESFPLTVTSAQKNPTAFYLCASSIGAPDGYTFGSGTRLTVV.

The V and J genes are TRBV11-1 and TRBJ2-7; D may be TRBD2 (6 bases). V was cut by 5 bases and J by 6 bases, with 20 bases left in between. Per germline, CDR1 SGHAT and CDR2 FQDESV (reference sequence). The CDR3 totals 15 residues. CDR3 bases: TGTGCCAGCAGCGGAGAGGGGAGGAAAGGCCGCGAGCAGTACTTC. It codes for CASSGEGRKGREQYF.